This T cell receptor (beta chain) comes out of a study of T cells in Graves' hyperthyroidism and ophthalmopathy. RNA transcripts provided the source from which TCR beta CDR3 regions were amplified. A first-round RT-PCR of the TCR CDR3 used the HTBI primer set. TCRdb passed the multiplex PCR reads through MiXCR, listing each CDR3 protein once. The table has 500,000 to 650,000 distinct CDR3 sequences, approximately 17% seen once. CDR1 and CDR2 from the germline V gene are MNHNS and SASEGT. The V end was cut by 5 bases, the J end by 1 base, with 9 bases between. This CDR3 is 14 amino acids long. This clonotype was observed at least ten times.

This chain joins TRBV6-1 and TRBJ1-5; tentatively, D is TRBD1 (5 bases). What was sequenced was blood. The sequence derives from a woman aged 18-35 years with Graves' ophthalmopathy. CDR3 nucleotide sequence: TGTGCCAGCAGTTGCCGGGACAGCAATCAGCCCCAGCATTTT. Encoded protein: CASSCRDSNQPQHF.